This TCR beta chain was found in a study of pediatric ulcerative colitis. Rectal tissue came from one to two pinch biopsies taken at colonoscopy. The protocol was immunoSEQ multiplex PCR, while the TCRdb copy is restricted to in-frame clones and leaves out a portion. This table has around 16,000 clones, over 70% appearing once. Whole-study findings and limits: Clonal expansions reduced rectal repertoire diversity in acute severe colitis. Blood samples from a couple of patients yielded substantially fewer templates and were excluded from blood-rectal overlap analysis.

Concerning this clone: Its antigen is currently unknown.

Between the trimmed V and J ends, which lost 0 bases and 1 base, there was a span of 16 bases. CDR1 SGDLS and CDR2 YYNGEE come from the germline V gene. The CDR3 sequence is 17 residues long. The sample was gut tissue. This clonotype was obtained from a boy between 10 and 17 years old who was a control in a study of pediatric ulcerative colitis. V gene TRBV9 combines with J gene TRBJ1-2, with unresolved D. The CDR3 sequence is CASSVATTSDNNYGYTF. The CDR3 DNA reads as TGTGCCAGCAGCGTAGCTACGACGTCAGACAATAACTATGGCTACACCTTC. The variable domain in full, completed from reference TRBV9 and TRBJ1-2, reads DSGVTQTPKHLITATGQRVTLRCSPRSGDLSVYWYQQSLDQGLQFLIQYYNGEERAKGNILERFSAQQFPDLHSELNLSSLELGDSALYFCASSVATTSDNNYGYTFGSGTRLTVV.